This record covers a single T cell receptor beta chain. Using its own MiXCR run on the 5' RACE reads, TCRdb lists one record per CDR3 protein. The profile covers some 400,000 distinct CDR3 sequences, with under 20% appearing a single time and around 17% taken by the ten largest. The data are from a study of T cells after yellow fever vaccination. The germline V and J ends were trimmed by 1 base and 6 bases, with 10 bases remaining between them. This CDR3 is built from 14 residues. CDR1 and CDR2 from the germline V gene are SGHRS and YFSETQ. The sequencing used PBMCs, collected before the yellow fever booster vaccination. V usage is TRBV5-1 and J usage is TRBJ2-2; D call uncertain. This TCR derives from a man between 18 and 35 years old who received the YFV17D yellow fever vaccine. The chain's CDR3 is CASSLLSQAGELFF. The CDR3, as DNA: TGCGCCAGCAGCTTGCTGTCGCAGGCCGGGGAGCTGTTTTTT.